Here is one TCR beta chain with its context. TCRdb passed the 5' RACE reads through MiXCR, listing each CDR3 protein once. The table includes about 43,000 distinct CDR3 sequences, 20% to 25% detected once. The length of the CDR3 is 16 residues. The V and J ends lost 1 base and 5 bases respectively, with 18 bases between them. Germline V gene lookup returns CDR1 SGHTA and CDR2 FQGNSA. Time point noted: blood at routine non-recurrence follow-up after resection. The data belong to a study of spatial heterogeneity in lung cancer. Specimen: PBMCs, collected at follow-up. The chain employs TRBV7-2 and TRBJ2-7; either TRBD1 or TRBD2 may fit D (5 bases each). The source of this sequence is a female donor with early-stage non-small cell lung cancer. The CDR3 sequence is CASSLGPTRGRDEQYF. The CDR3 region has the DNA TGTGCCAGCAGCTTAGGCCCCACTAGGGGTCGGGACGAGCAGTACTTC.